Listed below are T cell receptor beta chains from one sample, sequenced in a study of blood T cell repertoires in COVID-19. The assay was immunoSEQ multiplex PCR, and TCRdb's table has in-frame clones only and misses some. Of about 40,000 clones in the sample, 86% were seen once. The sample consisted of peripheral blood. These receptors were collected from a man in his forties or fifties with active COVID-19. The CDR3 runs from the conserved cysteine through the conserved F or W. A D gene is named only where the DNA matches it firmly. Clone size is given for some rows only: seen once, a few or many times, or a class if the clone is expanded.

V gene	J gene	D gene	clone size	CDR3 DNA	CDR3 protein
TRBV11-2	TRBJ2-1	-	few	TGTGCCAGCAGCTTACCTGGGGGGGGGCGGTCCTACAATGAGCAGTTCTTC	CASSLPGGGRSYNEQFF
TRBV28	TRBJ2-3	-	-	TGTGTCTCAGAGGGCTATGGAGATACGCAGTATTTT	CVSEGYGDTQYF
TRBV9	TRBJ2-3	-	-	TGTGCCAGCGGGGGGAGCACAGATACGCAGTATTTT	CASGGSTDTQYF
TRBV5-5	TRBJ1-2	-	once	TGTGCCAGCAGCTTGGCTTGGCTCCGAACCAACTATGGCTACACCTTC	CASSLAWLRTNYGYTF
TRBV5-4	TRBJ2-6	-	-	TGTGCCAGCACCTCTGGACGGGTTAGCGCTGGGGCCAACGTCCTGACTTTC	CASTSGRVSAGANVLTF
TRBV7-3	TRBJ2-5	-	-	TGTGCCAGCAGTCAAGGATCGGGGTACGAGACCCAGTACTTC	CASSQGSGYETQYF
TRBV2	TRBJ2-1	TRBD2	-	TGTGCCGTGATCGCTAGCGGAACCTACAATGAGCAGTTCTTC	CAVIASGTYNEQFF
TRBV6-5	TRBJ2-3	TRBD2	-	TGTGCCAGCAGCCCAGGACTAGGCTCGGCGGAAACGCAGTATTTT	CASSPGLGSAETQYF
TRBV6-1	TRBJ2-7	-	-	TGTGCCAGCAGTGAAGAGGAGGTAAGGGCGTACTTC	CASSEEEVRAYF
TRBV3-1/TRBV3-2	TRBJ1-5	-	-	TGTGCCAGCAGCCAAGATTCGGGGGGGGGAAGCCAGCCCCAGCATTTT	CASSQDSGGGSQPQHF
TRBV30	TRBJ1-3	-	-	TGTGCCTGGAGCTCAGGGATTGTCTCCGGAAACACCATATATTTT	CAWSSGIVSGNTIYF
TRBV11-2	TRBJ2-7	-	-	TGTGCCAGCAGCCCCGGGATCTCAAGCTCCTACGAGCAGTACTTC	CASSPGISSSYEQYF
TRBV15	TRBJ1-5	TRBD1	-	TGTGCCACCGAAAGCCGAAGTAGGACAGGGGGCTGGAATCAGCCCCAGCATTTT	CATESRSRTGGWNQPQHF
TRBV10-3	TRBJ2-3	TRBD2	-	TGTGCCATCACCCGGACTAGCGGGAGTCAAGGTGATACGCAGTATTTT	CAITRTSGSQGDTQYF
TRBV19	TRBJ2-4	TRBD2	once	TGTGCCAGTAGCTATTTTGGACTAGCGGGACCAGCCAAAAACATTCAGTACTTC	CASSYFGLAGPAKNIQYF
TRBV28	TRBJ1-5	-	-	TGTGCCAGCAGTTCAGGACTCACCAATCAGCCCCAGCATTTT	CASSSGLTNQPQHF
TRBV10-1	TRBJ2-3	-	-	TGCGCCAGCAGTGAGTCTACAGGGACAGATACGCAGTATTTT	CASSESTGTDTQYF
TRBV1	TRBJ2-7	-	few	TGCACCAGCAGAGCTCAGCGGGAGGTAACATACGAGCAGTACTTC	CTSRAQREVTYEQYF
TRBV7-9	TRBJ2-1	-	-	TGTGCCAGCAGCTTAGCGGATTGGCGGTCAAGCTCCTACAATGAGCAGTTCTTC	CASSLADWRSSSYNEQFF
TRBV30	TRBJ2-1	TRBD2	-	TGTGCCTGGGGTACTAGCGGGAGGAGCTCCTACAATGAGCAGTTCTTC	CAWGTSGRSSYNEQFF
TRBV28	TRBJ2-3	TRBD2	-	TGTGCCAGCATCCAGGGGGGACTAGCGGGAGTGTCAGATACGCAGTATTTT	CASIQGGLAGVSDTQYF
TRBV19	TRBJ2-2	TRBD1	-	TGTGCCAGTAGTAGGGGACAGGGTTCGAACACCGGGGAGCTGTTTTTT	CASSRGQGSNTGELFF
TRBV28	TRBJ1-3	-	-	TGTGCCAGCAGTTCCCCGGGGGAGGGGTCTGGTGGAAACACCATATATTTT	CASSSPGEGSGGNTIYF
TRBV7-9	TRBJ1-5	TRBD1	-	TGTGCCAGCAGCTTTGGACAGGGGGCGCATCAGCCCCAGCATTTT	CASSFGQGAHQPQHF
TRBV7-6	TRBJ2-1	TRBD2	-	TGTGCCAGCAGCTTGGGAGGCGGGAGGGAGGGTGAGCAGTTCTTC	CASSLGGGREGEQFF
TRBV19	TRBJ1-4	-	-	TGTGCCAGTAGGGGTCTCCAGACTGGAAGTGAAAAACTGTTTTTT	CASRGLQTGSEKLFF
TRBV27	TRBJ2-7	-	-	TGTGCCAGCAGTCCCTCGAGGGTGTCCTCCTACGAGCAGTACTTC	CASSPSRVSSYEQYF
TRBV7-2	TRBJ2-5	TRBD2	-	TGTGCCAGCAGCCGTAGCGGGATTATCCAAGAGACCCAGTACTTC	CASSRSGIIQETQYF
TRBV5-1	TRBJ2-1	-	once	TGCGCCAGCAGTCGGGACTTGAGCTCCTACAATGAGCAGTTCTTC	CASSRDLSSYNEQFF
TRBV3-1/TRBV3-2	TRBJ1-1	TRBD1	-	TGTGCCAGCAGCGACAGGGGGAGGAACACTGAAGCTTTCTTT	CASSDRGRNTEAFF
TRBV2	TRBJ1-5	TRBD1	-	TGTGCCAGCAGTACCGGGACAGGACTCAATCAGCCCCAGCATTTT	CASSTGTGLNQPQHF
TRBV3-1/TRBV3-2	TRBJ1-1	-	once	TGTGCCAGCAGCCAATACGGGGCTGAAGCTTTCTTT	CASSQYGAEAFF
TRBV19	TRBJ1-5	TRBD1	-	TGTGCCAGTAGATCACAGGGGAATAGCAATCAGCCCCAGCATTTT	CASRSQGNSNQPQHF
TRBV18	TRBJ1-3	-	-	TGTGCCAGCTCACTCATCGGCACCCCGGGCTCTGGAAACACCATATATTTT	CASSLIGTPGSGNTIYF
TRBV6-5	TRBJ2-1	-	-	TGTGCCAGCAGTTACGGCGGACCCTCCGGGAGTGAGCAGTTCTTC	CASSYGGPSGSEQFF
TRBV5-1	TRBJ2-3	-	-	TGCGCCAGCAGCCAGCGCTTGGATACGCAGTATTTT	CASSQRLDTQYF
TRBV30	TRBJ1-5	-	-	TGTGCCTGGACGACCGGGGGCAATCAGCCCCAGCATTTT	CAWTTGGNQPQHF
TRBV3-1/TRBV3-2	TRBJ2-7	TRBD2	-	TGTGCCAGCAGCCCATCTGGGCCTAGCGGGAGTACACAATACGAGCAGTACTTC	CASSPSGPSGSTQYEQYF
TRBV9	TRBJ2-3	TRBD1	-	TGTGCCAGCAGCCGGACAGGGGCCACAGATACGCAGTATTTT	CASSRTGATDTQYF
TRBV7-2	TRBJ2-2	TRBD2	-	TGTGCCAGCAGCCAGCGGACTAGCGGGCGGGGCGGCACCGGGGAGCTGTTTTTT	CASSQRTSGRGGTGELFF
TRBV18	TRBJ1-1	-	-	TGTGCCAGCTCACCATACAGGGTGGAAGGTAACACTGAAGCTTTCTTT	CASSPYRVEGNTEAFF
TRBV28	TRBJ1-6	-	-	TGTGCCAGCAGTCCGAGCATTTTGGGCCTAGCTATAGTTGACTATAATTCACCCCTCCACTTT	CASSPSILGLAIVDYNSPLHF